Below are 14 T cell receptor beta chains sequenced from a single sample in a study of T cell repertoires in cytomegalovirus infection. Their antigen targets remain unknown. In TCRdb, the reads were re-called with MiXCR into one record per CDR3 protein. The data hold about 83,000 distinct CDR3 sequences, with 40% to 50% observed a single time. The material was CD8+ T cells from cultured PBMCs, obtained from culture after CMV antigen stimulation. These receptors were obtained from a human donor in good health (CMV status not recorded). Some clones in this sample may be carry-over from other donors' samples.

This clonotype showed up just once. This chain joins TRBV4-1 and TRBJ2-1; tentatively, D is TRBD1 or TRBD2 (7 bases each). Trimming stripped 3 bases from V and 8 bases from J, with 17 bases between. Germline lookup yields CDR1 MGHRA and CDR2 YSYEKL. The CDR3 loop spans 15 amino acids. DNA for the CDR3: TGCGCCAGCAGCCATCCTCAACAGGGGAGGGATGAGCAGTTCTTC. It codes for CASSHPQQGRDEQFF.

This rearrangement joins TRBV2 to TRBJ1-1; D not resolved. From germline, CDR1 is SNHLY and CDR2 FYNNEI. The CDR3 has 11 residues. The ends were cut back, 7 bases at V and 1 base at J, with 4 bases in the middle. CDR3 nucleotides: TGTGCCAGCATAACGAACACTGAAGCTTTCTTT. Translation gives CASITNTEAFF.

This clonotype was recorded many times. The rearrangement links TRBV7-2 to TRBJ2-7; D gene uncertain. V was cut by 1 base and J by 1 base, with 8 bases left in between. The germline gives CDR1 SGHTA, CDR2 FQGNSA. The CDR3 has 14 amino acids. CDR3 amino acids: CASSLEGLSYEQYF. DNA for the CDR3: TGTGCCAGCAGCTTAGAAGGCCTGTCCTACGAGCAGTACTTC.

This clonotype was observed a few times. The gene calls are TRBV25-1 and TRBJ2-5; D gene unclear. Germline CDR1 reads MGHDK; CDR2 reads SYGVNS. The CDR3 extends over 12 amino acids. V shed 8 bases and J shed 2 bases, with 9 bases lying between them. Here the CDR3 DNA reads TGTGCCAGCGGATACCAGCAAGAGACCCAGTACTTC. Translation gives CASGYQQETQYF.

The CDR3, as DNA: TGTGCTAGTGGTCCGGGGGTACACGGCTACACCTTC. Its protein product is CASGPGVHGYTF. This rearrangement joins TRBV12-5 to TRBJ1-2; tentatively, D is TRBD1 (5 bases). The germline V gene encodes CDR1 LGHNT and CDR2 FRNRAP. V shed 5 bases and J shed 8 bases, with 12 bases lying between them. This CDR3 has 12 residues.

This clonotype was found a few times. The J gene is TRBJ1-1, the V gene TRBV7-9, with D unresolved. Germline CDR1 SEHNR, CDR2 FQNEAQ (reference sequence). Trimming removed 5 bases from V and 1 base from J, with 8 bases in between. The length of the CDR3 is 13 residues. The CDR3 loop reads CASSPTENTEAFF. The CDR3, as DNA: TGTGCCAGCAGCCCAACGGAGAACACTGAAGCTTTCTTT.

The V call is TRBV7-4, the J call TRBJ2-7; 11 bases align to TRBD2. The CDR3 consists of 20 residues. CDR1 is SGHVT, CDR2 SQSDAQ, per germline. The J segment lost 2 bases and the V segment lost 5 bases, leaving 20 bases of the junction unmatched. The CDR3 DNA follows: TGTGCCAGCAGCCCGGAGGGACTTTTCCCGGGACTAGCGGCGGCCTACGAGCAGTACTTC. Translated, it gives CASSPEGLFPGLAAAYEQYF.

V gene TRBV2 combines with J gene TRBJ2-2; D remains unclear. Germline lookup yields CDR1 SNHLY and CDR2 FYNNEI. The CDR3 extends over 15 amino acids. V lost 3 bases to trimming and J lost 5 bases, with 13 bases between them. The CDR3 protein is CASSEIVMETGELFF. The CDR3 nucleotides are TGTGCCAGCAGTGAGATTGTTATGGAGACCGGGGAGCTGTTTTTT. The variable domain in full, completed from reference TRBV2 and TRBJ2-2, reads EPEVTQTPSHQVTQMGQEVILRCVPISNHLYFYWYRQILGQKVEFLVSFYNNEISEKSEIFDDQFSVERPDGSNFTLKIRSTKLEDSAMYFCASSEIVMETGELFFGEGSRLTVL.

The DNA for the CDR3 is TGTGCCAGCAGCTCGTTCCAACAGGGGGCCAGCAATCAGCCCCAGCATTTT. Protein: CASSSFQQGASNQPQHF. The V and J genes are TRBV5-6 and TRBJ1-5; TRBD1 agrees at 9 bases. This CDR3 comprises 17 residues. The V gene end was trimmed by 3 bases and the J gene end by 1 base; junction bases not matched to a gene: 8. Germline V CDR1 and CDR2: SGHDT, YYEEEE.

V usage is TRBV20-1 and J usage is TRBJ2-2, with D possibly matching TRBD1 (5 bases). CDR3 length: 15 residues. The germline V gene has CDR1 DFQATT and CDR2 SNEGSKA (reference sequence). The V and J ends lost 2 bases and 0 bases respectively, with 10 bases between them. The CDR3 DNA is TGCAGTGCTAGACAGACAGCAACGAACACCGGGGAGCTGTTTTTT. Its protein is CSARQTATNTGELFF.

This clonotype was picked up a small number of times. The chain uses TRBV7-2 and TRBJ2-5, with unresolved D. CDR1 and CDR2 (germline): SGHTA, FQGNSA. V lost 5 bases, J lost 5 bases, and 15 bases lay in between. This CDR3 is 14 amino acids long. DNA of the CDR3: TGTGCCAGCAGCAAATTCCTCTGGCGCGAGACCCAGTACTTC. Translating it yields CASSKFLWRETQYF.

The chain's CDR3 is CASTDKWGSREQYF. In nucleotides, the CDR3 is TGTGCCAGCACCGACAAGTGGGGAAGTAGGGAGCAGTACTTC. The rearrangement links TRBV27 to TRBJ2-7, with D unclear. V shed 7 bases and J shed 7 bases, with 20 bases lying between them. CDR1 and CDR2 from the germline V gene are MNHEY and SMNVEV (reference sequence). This CDR3 is 14 amino acids long.

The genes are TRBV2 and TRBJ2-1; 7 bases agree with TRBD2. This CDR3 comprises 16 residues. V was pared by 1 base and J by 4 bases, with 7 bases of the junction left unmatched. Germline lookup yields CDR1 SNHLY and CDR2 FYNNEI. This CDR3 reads CASSEGGRAAYNEQFF. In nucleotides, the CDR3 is TGTGCCAGCAGTGAAGGAGGGAGGGCCGCATACAATGAGCAGTTCTTC.

The CDR3 DNA sequence: TGTGCCAGCAGCTTGGGACTCCTAGAGACCTACAATGAGCAGTTCTTC. Its protein product is CASSLGLLETYNEQFF. The gene calls are TRBV13 and TRBJ2-1; weak D call: TRBD2 (6 bases). Germline V gene sequence: CDR1 PRHDT, CDR2 FYEKMQ (reference sequence). The CDR3 is 16 amino acids. The V end lost 3 bases, the J end lost 2 bases, and 14 bases lay between the germline ends.